This TCR beta chain comes out of a study of cytomegalovirus exposure and HLA in healthy donors. Findings of the study overall: Several V segments, TRBV6-2 and TRBV6-3 among them, could not be told apart and were dropped. The majority of CMV-associated TCR beta chains were reported as apparently HLA-restricted in a later analysis.

PCR used 60 Vbeta primers and 13 Jbeta primers. Assay used: immunoSEQ multiplex PCR; TCRdb lists only in-frame clones, some missing. The sample has roughly 100,000 clones, around 79% seen once; the top ten hold approximately 2.8%. Points on this clone: The antigen is undetermined.

Germline loops: CDR1 GTSNPN, CDR2 SVGIG (reference sequence). This CDR3 has 15 residues. Trimming took 5 bases from V and 0 from J; bases not matched to a gene: 7. The rearrangement links TRBV30 to TRBJ1-3; 7 bases align to TRBD1. The specimen sequenced was PBMCs. This TCR was sampled from a middle-aged woman in good health and CMV-seronegative. The CDR3 bases are TGTGCCTGGGGAACAGGGGACTTCTCTGGAAACACCATATATTTT. The encoded protein is CAWGTGDFSGNTIYF.